A single sample is the source of the 24 T cell receptor beta chains below, sequenced in a study of shared T cell receptors in the human thymus. Profiled with immunoSEQ multiplex PCR; TCRdb holds only in-frame clones, not every one. Among about 610,000 clones listed, roughly 90% were seen once. These same records also appear under a second study, on human thymus T cells.

Specimen: thymocytes. Receptors were obtained from a boy younger than two with a congenital heart defect.

The chain carries TRBV9 and TRBJ2-7; 14 bases align to TRBD2. V shed 4 bases, J shed 6 bases, and the junction held 12 bases outside the gene matches. Germline V gene lookup returns CDR1 SGDLS and CDR2 YYNGEE. CDR3 length: 17 amino acids. CDR3 sequence: CASSSRGTSGSLGEQYF. The CDR3 nucleotides are TGTGCCAGCAGCTCGCGAGGGACTAGCGGGAGTTTGGGCGAGCAGTACTTC.

The genes are TRBV2 and TRBJ1-2; D gene uncertain. This CDR3 comprises 14 residues. Deletions cut 4 bases from V and 3 bases from J, with 12 bases between. CDR1 and CDR2 (germline): SNHLY, FYNNEI. DNA for the CDR3: TGTGCCAGCAGTGCCAGGCCCCCCTACTATGGCTACACCTTC. Residues: CASSARPPYYGYTF.

This rearrangement joins TRBV7-9 to TRBJ1-2, with unresolved D. The germline CDR1 and CDR2 sequences are SEHNR and FQNEAQ (reference sequence). The CDR3 runs to 13 residues. Between the trimmed V and J ends, which lost 8 bases and 3 bases, there was a span of 13 bases. The CDR3 DNA follows: TGTGCCAGCGCCCCCCAGGTCTACTATGGCTACACCTTC. It is translated as CASAPQVYYGYTF.

The rearrangement joins TRBV5-6 to TRBJ2-5, with TRBD1 matching over 9 bases. The CDR3 runs 16 residues. The germline gives CDR1 SGHDT, CDR2 YYEEEE. V dropped 4 bases and J dropped 4; count of bases not matched to a gene: 11. CDR3 loop: CASSSSLGTGLETQYF. CDR3 sequence (DNA): TGTGCCAGCAGCAGCTCATTGGGGACAGGGCTAGAGACCCAGTACTTC.

The genes are TRBV28 and TRBJ1-4, with a weak D call TRBD1 (5 bases). This CDR3 has 16 amino acids. Germline assignment: CDR1 MDHEN and CDR2 SYDVKM. V was cut by 3 bases and J by 0 bases, with 11 bases left in between. The CDR3 coding sequence is TGTGCCAGCAGTTTGGGGCGGCAGCCAACTAATGAAAAACTGTTTTTT. Residues: CASSLGRQPTNEKLFF.

This clone is a singleton in its sample. The chain combines TRBV6-1 with TRBJ2-7; 9 bases map to TRBD2. The CDR3 is made up of 15 amino acids. The V and J ends lost 6 bases and 4 bases, in that order; junction bases with no gene match: 10. Germline values: CDR1 MNHNS, CDR2 SASEGT. The CDR3 spells CASREISGSGYEQYF. The CDR3 bases are TGTGCCAGCAGAGAAATTAGCGGGAGCGGATACGAGCAGTACTTC.

This clone was found once. The rearrangement joins TRBV23-1 to TRBJ1-6, with 7 nucleotides matching TRBD1. TRBV23-1 is reported as an ORF; its role is uncertain. The CDR3 has 12 amino acids. CDR3 DNA: TGCGCGGCTGGGACAGTTAATTCACCCCTCCACTTT. Protein sequence: CAAGTVNSPLHF.

This chain connects TRBV27 to TRBJ2-1; TRBD2 matches 8 bases. This CDR3 spans 15 amino acids. Germline V CDR1 and CDR2: MNHEY, SMNVEV (reference sequence). Unmatched junction bases numbered 10, after V lost 4 bases and J lost 8 bases. DNA of the CDR3: TGTGCCAGCAGTTCGGATGGACTAGCAGTCGATGAGCAGTTCTTC. Translation gives CASSSDGLAVDEQFF.

This chain uses TRBV10-2 with TRBJ1-1; a possible D gene is TRBD1 (5 bases). Germline-derived CDR1 and CDR2 are WSHSY and SAAADI. The CDR3 is made up of 12 amino acids. The germline V and J ends were trimmed by 8 bases and 6 bases, with 13 bases remaining between them. The CDR3 coding sequence is TGCGCCAGCCCGCGGGGCGGAGCTGAAGCTTTCTTT. The encoded protein is CASPRGGAEAFF.

The chain joins TRBV4-1 to TRBJ2-2; the D gene is possibly TRBD2 (6 bases). Trimming pared 4 bases from V and 11 bases from J, leaving 17 bases between. CDR1 is MGHRA and CDR2 is YSYEKL in the germline V gene. The CDR3 runs to 14 residues. CDR3 protein: CASSRLPASAELFF. The CDR3 nucleotides read TGCGCCAGCAGCCGGCTCCCCGCTAGCGCCGAGCTGTTTTTT.

The J gene is TRBJ2-1, the V gene TRBV10-1, with a weak D call TRBD2 (5 bases). V lost 8 bases and J lost 0, with 17 bases in between. CDR1 and CDR2 (germline): WNHNN, SYGVQD (reference sequence). The CDR3 totals 16 residues. CDR3 sequence (DNA): TGCGCCAGCGCACTTCGGAGCGGACCCTCCTACAATGAGCAGTTCTTC. Its translation is CASALRSGPSYNEQFF.

The rearrangement uses TRBV27 and TRBJ2-7, with D maybe TRBD1 (6 bases). There are 15 residues in the CDR3. Germline CDR1 and CDR2: MNHEY and SMNVEV (reference sequence). The ends were cut back, 3 bases at V and 3 bases at J, with 15 bases in the middle. CDR3 protein: CASSFRRDTFYEQYF. CDR3 nucleotide sequence: TGTGCCAGCAGTTTTCGCCGGGACACATTCTACGAGCAGTACTTC.

The chain employs TRBV15 and TRBJ2-1; TRBD1 matches at 8 bases. V was pared by 0 bases and J by 1 base, with 23 bases of the junction left unmatched. The CDR3 runs to 23 residues. Germline assignment: CDR1 LNHNV and CDR2 YYDKDF (reference sequence). The CDR3 region has the DNA TGTGCCACCAGCAGAGAGGAAACTGCAACAGGGGGATGGACTAAAAGGTCCTACAATGAGCAGTTCTTC. As protein: CATSREETATGGWTKRSYNEQFF.

V and J are TRBV27 and TRBJ2-3; 8 positions agree with TRBD1. V lost 2 bases, J lost 6 bases, and 7 bases stayed unmatched. Looked up from germline, CDR1 is MNHEY and CDR2 is SMNVEV (reference sequence). CDR3 length equals 15 residues. This chain's CDR3 is CASSLPGGSRDTQYF. Here the CDR3 DNA reads TGTGCCAGCAGTTTACCAGGGGGCAGCAGGGATACGCAGTATTTT.

V usage is TRBV14 and J usage is TRBJ1-1; a possible D gene is TRBD1 (5 bases). V was shortened by 0 bases and J by 1 base, with 18 bases between the two germline ends. CDR3 size: 18 residues. Germline CDR1 and CDR2: SGHDN and FVKESK. The CDR3 is CASSQEGGAREGNTEAFF. CDR3 in DNA: TGTGCCAGCAGCCAAGAAGGAGGGGCAAGGGAAGGGAACACTGAAGCTTTCTTT.

The chain joins TRBV28 to TRBJ2-2; D ambiguous. V was shortened by 3 bases and J by 9 bases, with 11 bases between the two germline ends. From germline, CDR1 is MDHEN and CDR2 SYDVKM. The CDR3 covers 13 residues. The CDR3, as DNA: TGTGCCAGCAGTTTTCCTCGCAGGCGGGAGCTGTTTTTT. This sequence encodes CASSFPRRRELFF.

The chain recombines TRBV5-6 with TRBJ1-2; maybe TRBD1 (5 bases). The length of the CDR3 is 16 residues. CDR1 and CDR2 from the germline V gene are SGHDT and YYEEEE. V shed 0 bases and J shed 4 bases, with 16 bases lying between them. CDR3: CASSLGPGGRPYGYTF. In DNA, the CDR3 is TGTGCCAGCAGCTTGGGGCCCGGGGGACGGCCCTATGGCTACACCTTC.

This rearrangement joins TRBV19 to TRBJ2-1; 7 bases match TRBD1. There are 12 residues in the CDR3. Germline assignment: CDR1 LNHDA and CDR2 SQIVND (reference sequence). The V gene end was trimmed by 7 bases and the J gene end by 9 bases; junction bases not matched to a gene: 6. The CDR3 nucleotides read TGTGCCAGTAATGTCCCAGGGGGTGAGCAGTTCTTC. This sequence encodes CASNVPGGEQFF.

The chain uses TRBV7-2 and TRBJ2-7; the match to TRBD2 covers 7 bases. The V segment lost 1 base and the J segment 2 bases; nucleotides outside the gene matches: 5. The CDR3 has 15 residues. Germline CDR1 SGHTA, CDR2 FQGNSA. This CDR3 reads CASSLDSGKAYEQYF. Written as DNA, the CDR3 is TGTGCCAGCAGCTTAGACAGCGGGAAGGCCTACGAGCAGTACTTC.

The rearrangement joins TRBV7-4 to TRBJ2-2; possibly TRBD2 for D (7 bases). The CDR3 runs 16 residues. Germline V gene data show CDR1 as SGHVT and CDR2 as SQSDAQ. The V and J ends lost 7 bases and 4 bases respectively, with 19 bases between them. CDR3 residues: CASIIRGGKGTGELFF. CDR3 DNA sequence: TGTGCCAGCATCATTAGGGGGGGTAAGGGCACCGGGGAGCTGTTTTTT. Complete variable domain (other parts from reference TRBV7-4 and TRBJ2-2): GAGVSQSPRYKVAKRGRDVALRCDSISGHVTLYWYRQTLGQGSEVLTYSQSDAQRDKSGRPSGRFSAERPERSVSTLKIQRTEQGDSAVYLCASIIRGGKGTGELFFGEGSRLTVL.

This clone came up once. V gene TRBV9 combines with J gene TRBJ2-2, with 8 bases identical to TRBD1. The CDR3 sequence is 14 residues long. Germline CDR1 and CDR2: SGDLS and YYNGEE. V was pared by 2 bases and J by 8 bases, with 5 bases of the junction left unmatched. CDR3 sequence (DNA): TGTGCCAGCAGCGTTACAGGGGGTCCAGGGGAGCTGTTTTTT. Translating it yields CASSVTGGPGELFF. The full variable domain, its missing parts supplied by reference TRBV9 and TRBJ2-2, is DSGVTQTPKHLITATGQRVTLRCSPRSGDLSVYWYQQSLDQGLQFLIQYYNGEERAKGNILERFSAQQFPDLHSELNLSSLELGDSALYFCASSVTGGPGELFFGEGSRLTVL.

The CDR3 coding sequence is TGTGCCAGTAGTACAAACGGACTAGCGGGGGCCTACGAGCAGTACTTC. Translating it yields CASSTNGLAGAYEQYF. The chain couples TRBV19 to TRBJ2-7; 13 bases align to TRBD2. After removal of 4 bases from V and 2 bases from J, the junction contained 5 bases not matched to a gene. Germline values: CDR1 LNHDA, CDR2 SQIVND (reference sequence). The CDR3 has 16 residues.

Here the CDR3 reads CASSRGQGRRFGNQPQHF. CDR3 bases: TGTGCCAGCTCACGGGGACAGGGGCGCAGATTTGGCAATCAGCCCCAGCATTTT. V gene TRBV18 combines with J gene TRBJ1-5; TRBD1 aligns across 10 bases. Germline V gene data show CDR1 as KGHSH and CDR2 as LQKENI. The CDR3 spans 18 residues. The V gene end was trimmed by 4 bases and the J gene end by 2 bases; junction bases not matched to a gene: 11. The full variable domain, in which reference TRBV18 and TRBJ1-5 provide the parts outside the CDR3, is NAGVMQNPRHLVRRRGQEARLRCSPMKGHSHVYWYRQLPEEGLKFMVYLQKENIIDESGMPKERFSAEFPKEGPSILRIQQVVRGDSAAYFCASSRGQGRRFGNQPQHFGDGTRLSIL.

V gene TRBV5-6 combines with J gene TRBJ2-7; the match to TRBD2 covers 7 bases. V dropped 0 bases and J dropped 3; count of bases not matched to a gene: 12. Germline V gene sequence: CDR1 SGHDT, CDR2 YYEEEE. This CDR3 contains 17 residues. CDR3 region: CASSLEAGSGKGYEQYF. CDR3 nucleotides: TGTGCCAGCAGCTTGGAGGCCGGGAGCGGGAAAGGCTACGAGCAGTACTTC. Supplemented by reference TRBV5-6 and TRBJ2-7, the full variable domain reads DAGVTQSPTHLIKTRGQQVTLRCSPKSGHDTVSWYQQALGQGPQFIFQYYEEEERQRGNFPDRFSGHQFPNYSSELNVNALLLGDSALYLCASSLEAGSGKGYEQYFGPGTRLTVT.